This T cell receptor beta chain was recovered during a study of T cells in Graves' hyperthyroidism and ophthalmopathy. The CDR3 loop spans 15 amino acids. V was pared by 3 bases and J by 0 bases, with 9 bases between. The source material, RNA transcripts, was used to amplify TCR beta CDR3 regions. TCR CDR3 underwent first-round RT-PCR with the HTBI primer set. TCRdb reprocessed the multiplex PCR reads with MiXCR, giving one entry per CDR3 protein. The table includes roughly 280,000 distinct CDR3 sequences, over 15% detected once. In this sample, this clonotype turned up many times. What it binds is unknown. Study findings and constraints: Most thyroid-expanded clonotypes above 0.001 were also found in blood.

The specimen was blood. This receptor was identified in a woman aged 60-75 years with Graves' ophthalmopathy. This chain uses TRBV12-3 or TRBV12-4 with TRBJ1-5; a weak D match, TRBD1 (5 bases). For the CDR3, the DNA is TGTGCCAGCAGTTTCAGGCAGGGTAGCAATCAGCCCCAGCATTTT. It yields the protein CASSFRQGSNQPQHF.